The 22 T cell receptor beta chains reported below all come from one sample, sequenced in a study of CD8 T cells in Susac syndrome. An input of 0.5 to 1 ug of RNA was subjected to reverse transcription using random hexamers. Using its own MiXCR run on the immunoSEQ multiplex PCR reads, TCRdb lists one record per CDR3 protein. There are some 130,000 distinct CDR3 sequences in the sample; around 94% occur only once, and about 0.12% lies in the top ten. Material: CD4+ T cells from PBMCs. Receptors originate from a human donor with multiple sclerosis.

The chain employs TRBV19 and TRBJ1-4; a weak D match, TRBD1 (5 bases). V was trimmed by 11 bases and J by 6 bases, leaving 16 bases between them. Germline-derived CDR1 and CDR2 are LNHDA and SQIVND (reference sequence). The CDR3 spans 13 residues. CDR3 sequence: CAGRGRGDEKLFF. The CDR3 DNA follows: TGTGCCGGACGGGGAAGAGGGGATGAAAAACTGTTTTTT. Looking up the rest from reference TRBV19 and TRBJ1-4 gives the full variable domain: DGGITQSPKYLFRKEGQNVTLSCEQNLNHDAMYWYRQDPGQGLRLIYYSQIVNDFQKGDIAEGYSVSREKKESFPLTVTSAQKNPTAFYLCAGRGRGDEKLFFGSGTQLSVL.

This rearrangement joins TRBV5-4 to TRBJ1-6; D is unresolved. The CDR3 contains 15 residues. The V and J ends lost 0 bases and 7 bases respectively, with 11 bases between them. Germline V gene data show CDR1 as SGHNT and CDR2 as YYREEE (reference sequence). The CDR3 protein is CASSLVGRQNSPLHF. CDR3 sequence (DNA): TGTGCCAGCAGCTTGGTCGGACGGCAAAATTCACCCCTCCACTTT.

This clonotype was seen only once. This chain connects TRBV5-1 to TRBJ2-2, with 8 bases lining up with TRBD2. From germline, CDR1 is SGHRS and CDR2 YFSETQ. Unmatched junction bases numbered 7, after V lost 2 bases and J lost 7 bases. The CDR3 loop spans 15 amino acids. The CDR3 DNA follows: TGCGCCAGCAGCTTATCTCGGACTAGCCACGGGGAGCTGTTTTTT. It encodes CASSLSRTSHGELFF. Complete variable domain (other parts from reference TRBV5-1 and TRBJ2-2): KAGVTQTPRYLIKTRGQQVTLSCSPISGHRSVSWYQQTPGQGLQFLFEYFSETQRNKGNFPGRFSGRQFSNSRSEMNVSTLELGDSALYLCASSLSRTSHGELFFGEGSRLTVL.

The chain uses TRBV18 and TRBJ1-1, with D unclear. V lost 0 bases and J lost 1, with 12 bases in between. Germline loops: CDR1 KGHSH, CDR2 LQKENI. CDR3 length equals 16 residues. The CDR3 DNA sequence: TGTGCCAGCTCACCACCGAAAGGAGCAGCGAACACTGAAGCTTTCTTT. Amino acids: CASSPPKGAANTEAFF.

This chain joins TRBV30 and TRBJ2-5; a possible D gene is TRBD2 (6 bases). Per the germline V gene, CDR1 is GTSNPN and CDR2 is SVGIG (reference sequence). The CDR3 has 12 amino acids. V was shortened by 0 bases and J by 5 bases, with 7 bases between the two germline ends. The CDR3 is CAWSVAGETQYF. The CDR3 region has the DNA TGTGCCTGGAGTGTCGCGGGGGAGACCCAGTACTTC.

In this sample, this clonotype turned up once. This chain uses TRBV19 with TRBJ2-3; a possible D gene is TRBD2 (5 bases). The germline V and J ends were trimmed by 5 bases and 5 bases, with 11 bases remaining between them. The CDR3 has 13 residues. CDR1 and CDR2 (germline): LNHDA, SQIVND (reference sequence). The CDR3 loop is CASSARRGDTQYF. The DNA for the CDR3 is TGTGCCAGTAGTGCCCGACGGGGAGATACGCAGTATTTT.

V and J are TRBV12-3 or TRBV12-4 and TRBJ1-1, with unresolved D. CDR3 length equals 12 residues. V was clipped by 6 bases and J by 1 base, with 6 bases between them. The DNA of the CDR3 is TGTGCCAGCAGGGAGGGGAACACTGAAGCTTTCTTT. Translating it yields CASREGNTEAFF.

This chain's CDR3 is CASSQGVGEQYF. For the CDR3, the DNA is TGTGCCAGCAGCCAAGGGGTGGGGGAGCAGTACTTC. The chain employs TRBV3-1 and TRBJ2-7; no definite D call. The CDR3 spans 12 residues. Trimming took 1 base from V and 7 from J, leaving 8 bases between them. Germline CDR1 LGHDT, CDR2 YNNKEL (reference sequence).

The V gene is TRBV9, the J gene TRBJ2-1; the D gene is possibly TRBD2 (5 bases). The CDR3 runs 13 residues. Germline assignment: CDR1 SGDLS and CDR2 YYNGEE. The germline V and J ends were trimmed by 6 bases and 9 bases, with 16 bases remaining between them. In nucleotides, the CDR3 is TGTGCCAGCACCCCGGCGGGCGGAGGTGAGCAGTTCTTC. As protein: CASTPAGGGEQFF. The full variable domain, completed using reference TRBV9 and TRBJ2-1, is DSGVTQTPKHLITATGQRVTLRCSPRSGDLSVYWYQQSLDQGLQFLIQYYNGEERAKGNILERFSAQQFPDLHSELNLSSLELGDSALYFCASTPAGGGEQFFGPGTRLTVL.

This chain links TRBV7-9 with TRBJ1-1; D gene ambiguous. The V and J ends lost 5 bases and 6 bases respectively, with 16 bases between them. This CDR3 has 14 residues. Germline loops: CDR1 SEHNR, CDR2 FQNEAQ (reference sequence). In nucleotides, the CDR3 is TGTGCCAGCAGCCTACTCAGAGGGAAAGCTGAAGCTTTCTTT. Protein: CASSLLRGKAEAFF. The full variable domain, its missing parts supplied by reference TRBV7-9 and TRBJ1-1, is DTGVSQNPRHKITKRGQNVTFRCDPISEHNRLYWYRQTLGQGPEFLTYFQNEAQLEKSRLLSDRFSAERPKGSFSTLEIQRTEQGDSAMYLCASSLLRGKAEAFFGQGTRLTVV.

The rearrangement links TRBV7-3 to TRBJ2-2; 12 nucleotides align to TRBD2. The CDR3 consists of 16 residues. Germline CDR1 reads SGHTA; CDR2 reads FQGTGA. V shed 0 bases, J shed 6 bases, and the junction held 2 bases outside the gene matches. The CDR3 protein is CASSLTRTSGAGELFF. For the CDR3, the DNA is TGTGCCAGCAGCTTAACCCGGACTAGCGGGGCCGGGGAGCTGTTTTTT.

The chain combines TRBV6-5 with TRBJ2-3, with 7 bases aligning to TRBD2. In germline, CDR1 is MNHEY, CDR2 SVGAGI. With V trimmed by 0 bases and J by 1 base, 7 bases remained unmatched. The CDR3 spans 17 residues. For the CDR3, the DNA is TGTGCCAGCAGTTACTCTTCTCGACTAGCTGGCACAGATACGCAGTATTTT. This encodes CASSYSSRLAGTDTQYF.

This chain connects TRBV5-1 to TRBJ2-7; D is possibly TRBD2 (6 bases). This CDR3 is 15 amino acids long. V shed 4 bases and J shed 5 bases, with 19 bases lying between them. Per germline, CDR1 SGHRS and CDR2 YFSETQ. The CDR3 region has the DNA TGCGCCAGCAGCCCGGGACTCCTCCTTCGGGACGAGCAGTACTTC. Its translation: CASSPGLLLRDEQYF.

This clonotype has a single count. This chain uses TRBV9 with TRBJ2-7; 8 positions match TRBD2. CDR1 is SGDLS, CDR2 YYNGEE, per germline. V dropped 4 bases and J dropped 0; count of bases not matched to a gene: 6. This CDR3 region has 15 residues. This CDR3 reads CASSRAGVSSYEQYF. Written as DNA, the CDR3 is TGTGCCAGCAGCAGAGCGGGAGTAAGCTCCTACGAGCAGTACTTC.

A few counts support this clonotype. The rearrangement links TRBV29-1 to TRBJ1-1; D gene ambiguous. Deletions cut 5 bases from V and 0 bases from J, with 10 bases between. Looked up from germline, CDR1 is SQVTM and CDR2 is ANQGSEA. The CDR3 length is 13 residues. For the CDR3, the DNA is TGCAGCGTTCATCGGGGTATGAACACTGAAGCTTTCTTT. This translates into CSVHRGMNTEAFF. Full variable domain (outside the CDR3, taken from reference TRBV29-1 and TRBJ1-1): SAVISQKPSRDICQRGTSLTIQCQVDSQVTMMFWYRQQPGQSLTLIATANQGSEATYESGFVIDKFPISRPNLTFSTLTVSNMSPEDSSIYLCSVHRGMNTEAFFGQGTRLTVV.

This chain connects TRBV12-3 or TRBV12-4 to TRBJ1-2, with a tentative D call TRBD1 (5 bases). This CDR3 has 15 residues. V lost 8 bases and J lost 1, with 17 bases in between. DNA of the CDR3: TGTGCCAGCGGCTTTGTGGGACGGATTAACTATGGCTACACCTTC. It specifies CASGFVGRINYGYTF.

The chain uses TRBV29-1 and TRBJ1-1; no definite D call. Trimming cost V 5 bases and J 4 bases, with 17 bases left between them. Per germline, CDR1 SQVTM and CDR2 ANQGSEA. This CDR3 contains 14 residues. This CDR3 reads CSVIVATGGTEAFF. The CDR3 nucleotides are TGCAGCGTTATAGTTGCTACCGGTGGCACTGAAGCTTTCTTT.

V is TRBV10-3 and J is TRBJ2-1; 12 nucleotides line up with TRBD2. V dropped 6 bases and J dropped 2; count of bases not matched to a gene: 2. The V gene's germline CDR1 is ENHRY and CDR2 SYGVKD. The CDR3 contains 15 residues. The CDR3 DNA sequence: TGTGCCATCAGGACTAGCGGGGGTGCCTACAATGAGCAGTTCTTC. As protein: CAIRTSGGAYNEQFF.

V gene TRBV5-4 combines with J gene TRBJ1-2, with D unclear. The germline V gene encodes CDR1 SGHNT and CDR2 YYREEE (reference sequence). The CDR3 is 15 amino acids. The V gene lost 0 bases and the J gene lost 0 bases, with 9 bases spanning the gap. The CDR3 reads CASSLASTANYGYTF. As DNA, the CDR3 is TGTGCCAGCAGCTTGGCCTCAACAGCTAACTATGGCTACACCTTC.

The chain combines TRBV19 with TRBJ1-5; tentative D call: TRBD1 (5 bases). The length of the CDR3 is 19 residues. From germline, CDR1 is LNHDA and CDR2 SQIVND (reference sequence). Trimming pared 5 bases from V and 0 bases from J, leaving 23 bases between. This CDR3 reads CASSSVPTAGIYSNQPQHF. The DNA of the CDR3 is TGTGCCAGTAGTTCCGTCCCGACAGCAGGAATTTATAGCAATCAGCCCCAGCATTTT.

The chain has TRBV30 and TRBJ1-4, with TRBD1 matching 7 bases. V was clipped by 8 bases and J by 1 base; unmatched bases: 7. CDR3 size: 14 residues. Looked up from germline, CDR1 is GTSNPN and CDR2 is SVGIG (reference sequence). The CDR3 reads CAGDRQGTNEKLFF. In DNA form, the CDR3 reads TGTGCCGGGGATAGACAGGGAACTAATGAAAAACTGTTTTTT.

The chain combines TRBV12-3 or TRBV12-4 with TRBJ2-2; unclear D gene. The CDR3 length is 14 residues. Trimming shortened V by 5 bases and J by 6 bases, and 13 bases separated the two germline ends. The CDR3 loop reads CASSLTPLSGELFF. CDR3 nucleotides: TGTGCCAGCAGTCTCACACCTTTGTCCGGGGAGCTGTTTTTT.